Given below is one T cell receptor (beta chain) in context. Sequencing was performed with immunoSEQ multiplex PCR; in TCRdb, only in-frame clones are kept and a portion is missing. The repertoire consists of about 29,000 clones, with around 89% occurring once and the leading ten covering approximately 6.6%. This sample was included in a study of T cell changes during pregnancy in multiple sclerosis. CDR3 length equals 14 residues. Germline CDR1 reads SNHLY; CDR2 reads FYNNEI. V gave up 3 bases and J gave up 5 bases; unmatched junction bases: 2. The starting material was CD8+ T cells from peripheral blood mononuclear cells, obtained after pregnancy. The chain uses TRBV2 and TRBJ2-2, with TRBD2 matching over 8 bases. This clonotype was sampled from a female donor with multiple sclerosis, enrolled in a pregnancy study. The DNA of the CDR3 is TGTGCCAGCAGTGAGGGACTAGGGACCGGGGAGCTGTTTTTT. Amino acids: CASSEGLGTGELFF.